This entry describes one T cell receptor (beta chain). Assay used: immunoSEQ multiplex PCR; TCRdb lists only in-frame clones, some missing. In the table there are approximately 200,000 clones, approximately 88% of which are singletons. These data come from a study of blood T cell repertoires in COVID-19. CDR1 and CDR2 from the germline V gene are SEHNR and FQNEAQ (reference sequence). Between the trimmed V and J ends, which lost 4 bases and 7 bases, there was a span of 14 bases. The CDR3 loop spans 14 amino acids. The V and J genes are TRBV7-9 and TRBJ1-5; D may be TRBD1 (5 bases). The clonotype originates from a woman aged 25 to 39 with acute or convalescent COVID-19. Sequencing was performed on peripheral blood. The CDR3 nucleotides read TGTGCCAGCAGCTCGGACGGGGGTTGGCAGCCCCAGCATTTT. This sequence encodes CASSSDGGWQPQHF.